The subject of this entry is one T cell receptor (beta chain). Its antigen remains unknown. V lost 1 base and J lost 0, with 5 bases in between. This CDR3 is 13 amino acids long. Germline V gene sequence: CDR1 SGHDT, CDR2 YYEEEE. The data are from a study of shared clonotypes between healthy human individuals. Study findings and constraints: Genetic and exposure-history diversity was limited by the few donors.

At the deep level, the assay was run. Only in-frame clones appear in the TCRdb table, and some are missing; sequencing was by immunoSEQ multiplex PCR. The repertoire holds about 470,000 clones, with around 79% as singletons. Donors had no recently reported acute infections or vaccinations and were HIV-negative. This chain links TRBV5-6 with TRBJ2-7; D is ambiguous. Sequencing was done on a sample of PBMCs. This receptor was identified in a woman between 40 and 50 years old in good health. Some clones in this sample may be carry-over from other donors' samples. DNA of the CDR3: TGTGCCAGCAGCTTGCTGGACTCCTACGAGCAGTACTTC. This gives the protein CASSLLDSYEQYF.